This T cell receptor beta chain is from a study of T cells in Graves' hyperthyroidism and ophthalmopathy. General study findings and limits: Clonotypes that were expanded in thyroid above 0.001 mostly appeared in blood too.

Thyroid ultrasound and orbital computed tomography, with clinical symptoms and serum thyroxine and TRAb, informed diagnoses. RNA transcripts provided the source from which TCR beta CDR3 regions were amplified. HTBI primers were employed in a first-round RT-PCR of the TCR CDR3. In TCRdb, the multiplex PCR reads were re-called with MiXCR into one record per CDR3 protein. The sample has over 350,000 distinct CDR3 sequences; about 14% are singletons. CDR3 size: 12 residues. Germline CDR1 and CDR2: SQVTM and ANQGSEA. After removal of 5 bases from V and 5 bases from J, the junction contained 3 bases not matched to a gene. This clonotype was found many times. The antigen is not known.

This clonotype originated in a man in his fifties with Graves' ophthalmopathy. The sequencing input was blood. The rearrangement joins TRBV29-1 to TRBJ2-1, with TRBD2 matching 7 bases. The DNA for the CDR3 is TGCAGCGTTCAGCGGGACCACAATGAGCAGTTCTTC. Residues: CSVQRDHNEQFF.